This T cell receptor beta chain is from a study of T cells in Graves' hyperthyroidism and ophthalmopathy. Study summary: Once the initial diagnosis was made, peripheral blood was obtained before any treatment. Study-level findings and limits: Most thyroid clonotypes that were expanded above 0.001 also turned up in blood. A model using 13 V-J features told ophthalmopathy apart from stable hyperthyroidism.

Comments on this clonotype: The antigen remains unidentified.

Amplification of TCR beta CDR3 regions used RNA as the template. First-round RT-PCR of the TCR CDR3 relied on the HTBI primer set. TCRdb ran MiXCR on the multiplex PCR reads and lists one entry per CDR3 protein. The sample includes 400,000 to 600,000 distinct CDR3 sequences, roughly 16% of them seen just once. The CDR3 length is 14 residues. The V gene lost 2 bases and the J gene lost 7 bases, with 15 bases spanning the gap. Clinical symptoms, serum thyroxine and TRAb, thyroid ultrasound and orbital computed tomography were used for the diagnoses. The source of this sequence is a woman in her 30s with Graves' ophthalmopathy. V gene TRBV12-3 or TRBV12-4 combines with J gene TRBJ2-7; perhaps TRBD2 as D (6 bases). The sample consisted of blood. The chain's CDR3 is CASSLWGDPMEQYF. The CDR3 coding sequence is TGTGCCAGCAGTTTATGGGGGGATCCCATGGAGCAGTACTTC.